Here is one TCR beta chain with its context. Its antigen is currently not known. Per-nucleotide qualities are absent, and no much larger clonotype sits a single base away. The record originates from a study of blood T cell repertoires in COVID-19 (TCRdb year 2020). For the study in its entirety: Samples covering the acute and convalescent phases of COVID-19 were provided by collaborators in the United States, Italy and Spain. The prospective study material was composed of cDNA or gDNA derived from T cells, B-cell-depleted T cells, or PBMCs. Deeply sampled blood TCRbeta repertoires from subjects exposed to, actively infected with, or recovered from COVID-19 were included in the dataset. The repertoires were released in a freely available public database intended as a resource for research on the immune response to SARS-CoV-2. The samples were drawn from the first 160 participants of the ongoing ImmuneRACE study and from 1,254 subjects provided by 6 global collaborators. Nearly every sample came with metadata listing a de-identified subject ID, COVID-19 status, age in years and sex. HLA class I and class II types, where available, came from metadata supplied by the sample provider rather than from assay-based typing.

The immunoSEQ Assay, a bias-controlled multiplex PCR, was used to amplify TCRbeta CDR3 regions from genomic DNA. The published analysis was carried out like this. The number of nucleated cells in each sample was estimated from the amplification of reference gene primers within the assay. To quantify the absolute abundance of each unique TCRbeta CDR3 rearrangement, sequence reads were collapsed and filtered. For each sample, productive Simpson clonality was calculated as the square root of Simpson's diversity index over productive rearrangements. The clones in this table, taken by TCRdb from immuneACCESS, are in-frame only. Not every clone is retained; where verified, under half of the shortfall comes from an unresolved V gene, and the cause of the rest is unknown. V and J calls and clone size follow that table, whereas D and trimming were derived from the DNA. In all, the sample holds around 60,000 clones, and about 80% of those were seen once. Approximately 18% of the sample is held by the ten biggest clonotypes.

At one collaborating source in Seattle, patients were enrolled during active infection and were followed longitudinally through the course of disease. Each collaborating institution followed its own protocols to collect whole blood in K2EDTA tubes. For TCRbeta analysis, collaborator samples were shipped as frozen whole blood, as isolated PBMCs, or as DNA extracted from either sample type. Overall study results and their limits: The quantity of clinical and demographic metadata differed by source and by participant and was supplied without curation.

Based on the germline V gene, the CDR1 and CDR2 sequences are MGHDK and SYGVNS. V was cut back by 4 bases and J by 2 bases, leaving a gap of 12 bases between them. CDR3 length: 14 amino acids, cysteine to phenylalanine. The retained sequence is limited to the CDR3, 42 bases, with the frame set at the first base. This clonotype was sampled from a man between 25 and 39 years old with COVID-19, enrolled during active disease. The sequenced sample was peripheral blood. This receptor chain uses TRBV25-1 and TRBJ2-7, with TRBD2 as a weak D call on 6 bases. CDR3 protein: CASSGRLGTYEQYF. The nucleotide sequence reads as follows: TGTGCCAGCAGTGGTAGACTAGGAACCTACGAGCAGTACTTC.